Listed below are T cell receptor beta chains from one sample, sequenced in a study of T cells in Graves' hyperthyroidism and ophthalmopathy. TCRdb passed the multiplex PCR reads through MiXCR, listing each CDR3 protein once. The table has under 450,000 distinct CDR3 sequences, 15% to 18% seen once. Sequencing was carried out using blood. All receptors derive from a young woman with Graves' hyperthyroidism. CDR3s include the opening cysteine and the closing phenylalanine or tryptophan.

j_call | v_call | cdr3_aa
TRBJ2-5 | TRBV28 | CASSAAGGAETQYF
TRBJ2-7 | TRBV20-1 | CSARDNREISEQYF
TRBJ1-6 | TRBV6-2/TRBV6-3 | CASSYHLSSYNSPLHF
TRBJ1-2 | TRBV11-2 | CASSLGYGNYGYTF
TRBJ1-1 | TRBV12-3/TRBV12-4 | CASSLLGGLYTEAFF
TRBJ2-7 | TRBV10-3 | CATLVPLSYEQYF
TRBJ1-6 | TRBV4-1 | CASSDRTGPNSPLHF
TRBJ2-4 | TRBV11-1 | CASSLGSGRWNIQYF
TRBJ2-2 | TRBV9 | CASSVEELTGELFF
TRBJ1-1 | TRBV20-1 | CSASDRAIMNTEAFF